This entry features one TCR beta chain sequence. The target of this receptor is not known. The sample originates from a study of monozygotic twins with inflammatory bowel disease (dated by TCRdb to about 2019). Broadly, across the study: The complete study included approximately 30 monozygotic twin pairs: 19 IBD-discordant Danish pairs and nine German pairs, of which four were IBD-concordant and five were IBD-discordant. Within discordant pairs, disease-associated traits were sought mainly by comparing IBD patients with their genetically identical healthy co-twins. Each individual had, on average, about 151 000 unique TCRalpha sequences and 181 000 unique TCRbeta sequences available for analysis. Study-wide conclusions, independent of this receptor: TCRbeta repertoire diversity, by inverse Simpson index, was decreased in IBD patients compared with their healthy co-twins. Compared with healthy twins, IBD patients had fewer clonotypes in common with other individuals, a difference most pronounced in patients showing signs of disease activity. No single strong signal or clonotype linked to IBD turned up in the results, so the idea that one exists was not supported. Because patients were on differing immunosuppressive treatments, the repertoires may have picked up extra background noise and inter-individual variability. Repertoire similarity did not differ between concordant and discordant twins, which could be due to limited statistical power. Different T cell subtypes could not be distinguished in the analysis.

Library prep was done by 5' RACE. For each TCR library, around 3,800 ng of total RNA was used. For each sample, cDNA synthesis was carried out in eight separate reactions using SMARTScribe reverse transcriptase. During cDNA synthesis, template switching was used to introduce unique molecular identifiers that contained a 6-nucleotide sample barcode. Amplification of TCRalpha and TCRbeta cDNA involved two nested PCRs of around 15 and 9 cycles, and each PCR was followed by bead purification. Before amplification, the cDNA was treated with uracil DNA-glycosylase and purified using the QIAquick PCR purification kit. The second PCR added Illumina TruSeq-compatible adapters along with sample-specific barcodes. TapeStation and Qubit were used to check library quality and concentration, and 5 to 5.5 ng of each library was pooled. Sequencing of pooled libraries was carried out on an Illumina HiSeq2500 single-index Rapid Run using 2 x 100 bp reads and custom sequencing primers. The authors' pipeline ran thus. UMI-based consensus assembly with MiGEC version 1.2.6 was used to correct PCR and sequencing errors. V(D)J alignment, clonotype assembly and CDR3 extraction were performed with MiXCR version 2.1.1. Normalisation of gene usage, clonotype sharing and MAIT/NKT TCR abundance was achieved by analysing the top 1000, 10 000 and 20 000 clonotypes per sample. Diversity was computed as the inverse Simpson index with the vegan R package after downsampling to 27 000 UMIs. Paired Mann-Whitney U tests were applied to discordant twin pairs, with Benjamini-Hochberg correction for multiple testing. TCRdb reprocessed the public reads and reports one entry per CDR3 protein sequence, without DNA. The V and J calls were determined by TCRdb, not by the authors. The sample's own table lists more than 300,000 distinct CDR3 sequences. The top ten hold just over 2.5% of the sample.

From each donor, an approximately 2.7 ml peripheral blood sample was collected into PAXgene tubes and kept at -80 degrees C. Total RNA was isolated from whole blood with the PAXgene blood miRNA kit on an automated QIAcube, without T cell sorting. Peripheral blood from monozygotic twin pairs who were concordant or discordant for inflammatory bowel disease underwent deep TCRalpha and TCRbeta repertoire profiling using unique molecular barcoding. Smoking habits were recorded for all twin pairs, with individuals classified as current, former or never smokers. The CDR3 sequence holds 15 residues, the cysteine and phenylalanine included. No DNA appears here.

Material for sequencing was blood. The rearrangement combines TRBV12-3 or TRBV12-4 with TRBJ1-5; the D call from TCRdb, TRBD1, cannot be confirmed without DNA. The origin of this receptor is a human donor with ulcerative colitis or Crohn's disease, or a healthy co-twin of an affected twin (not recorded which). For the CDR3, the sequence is CASSLRTGGFQPQHF.